The 11 T cell receptor beta chains in this list originate from one sample, sequenced in a study of T-cell reconstitution after alpha-beta-depleted transplantation in children. Library preparation (for TCRbeta) was performed with unique molecular identifiers. Each CDR3 protein gets one entry after TCRdb re-called the PCR reads with MiXCR. The sample has a few hundred thousand distinct CDR3 sequences; roughly a quarter are singletons. The sample in question was PBMCs, obtained before TCRalphabeta/CD19-depleted stem cell transplant. The receptors here all came from a boy less than two years old with Wiskott-Aldrich syndrome, due to receive a stem cell transplant.

The V and J genes are TRBV5-1 and TRBJ2-1; 9 bases agree with TRBD2. V shed 4 bases, J shed 7 bases, and the junction held 12 bases outside the gene matches. CDR3 size: 16 residues. The germline V gene has CDR1 SGHRS and CDR2 YFSETQ. In DNA, the CDR3 is TGCGCCAGCAGCCCCCAGCGAGCGGGAGGTCGAAATGAGCAGTTCTTC. Its protein is CASSPQRAGGRNEQFF.

The genes are TRBV6-2 or TRBV6-3 and TRBJ2-2, with 9 nucleotides matching TRBD1. The V gene end was trimmed by 8 bases and the J gene end by 5 bases; junction bases not matched to a gene: 12. This CDR3 comprises 16 residues. Germline CDR1 reads MNHEY; CDR2 reads SVGEGT. CDR3 region: CASESPGQGRTGELFF. The CDR3 DNA sequence: TGTGCCAGCGAATCACCGGGACAGGGAAGAACCGGGGAGCTGTTTTTT.

This clonotype was counted only a few times. The gene calls are TRBV5-1 and TRBJ2-1; 10 nucleotides align to TRBD2. V dropped 8 bases and J dropped 7; count of bases not matched to a gene: 15. Germline V CDR1 and CDR2: SGHRS, YFSETQ. The CDR3 is 16 amino acids. CDR3 DNA: TGCGCCAGTGACAAAAGAGCGGGAGGGCCAGGGAATGAGCAGTTCTTC. As protein: CASDKRAGGPGNEQFF. The whole variable domain, filled in from reference TRBV5-1 and TRBJ2-1, reads KAGVTQTPRYLIKTRGQQVTLSCSPISGHRSVSWYQQTPGQGLQFLFEYFSETQRNKGNFPGRFSGRQFSNSRSEMNVSTLELGDSALYLCASDKRAGGPGNEQFFGPGTRLTVL.

The chain couples TRBV20-1 to TRBJ2-1; possible D gene TRBD2, 6 bases. The CDR3 covers 15 residues. Trimming removed 6 bases at V and 9 bases at J, with 24 bases between. From germline, CDR1 is DFQATT and CDR2 SNEGSKA (reference sequence). The CDR3 DNA is TGCAGTGCAACCAAGGCTAAGGACTATGTTTTTGAGCAGTTCTTC. Protein: CSATKAKDYVFEQFF.

The genes are TRBV19 and TRBJ2-1; D uncertain. V gave up 3 bases and J gave up 3 bases, with 9 bases separating them. CDR1 and CDR2 (germline): LNHDA, SQIVND (reference sequence). The CDR3 extends over 14 amino acids. The CDR3 region has the DNA TGTGCCAGTAGTATGACGGCTAGCTACAATGAGCAGTTCTTC. It specifies CASSMTASYNEQFF.

The chain uses TRBV5-1 and TRBJ2-3, with D uncertain. Looked up from germline, CDR1 is SGHRS and CDR2 is YFSETQ. Trimming cost V 1 base and J 4 bases, with 13 bases left between them. The length of the CDR3 is 15 residues. DNA of the CDR3: TGCGCCAGCAGCTTGCGACGCCTATGCCCAGATACGCAGTATTTT. As protein: CASSLRRLCPDTQYF. Full variable domain (missing parts from reference TRBV5-1 and TRBJ2-3): KAGVTQTPRYLIKTRGQQVTLSCSPISGHRSVSWYQQTPGQGLQFLFEYFSETQRNKGNFPGRFSGRQFSNSRSEMNVSTLELGDSALYLCASSLRRLCPDTQYFGPGTRLTVL.

This clonotype has a handful of counts. This chain uses TRBV15 with TRBJ2-5; possible D gene TRBD2, 6 bases. The CDR3 has 17 amino acids. V shed 6 bases and J shed 6 bases, with 26 bases lying between them. Germline V gene lookup returns CDR1 LNHNV and CDR2 YYDKDF (reference sequence). DNA for the CDR3: TGTGCCACCAGAAACTTACCAAGGGACGCCGGGGGAAAGACCCAGTACTTC. Its translation: CATRNLPRDAGGKTQYF.

This clonotype has just a few counts. The J gene is TRBJ2-7, the V gene TRBV15, with D perhaps TRBD1 or TRBD2 (5 bases each). Germline V gene data show CDR1 as LNHNV and CDR2 as YYDKDF (reference sequence). The V and J ends lost 5 bases and 7 bases respectively, with 21 bases between them. The CDR3 runs 15 residues. The chain's CDR3 is CATSVRPAYGGEQYF. CDR3 DNA: TGTGCCACCAGCGTAAGGCCGGCCTATGGGGGTGAGCAGTACTTC.

This clonotype was observed a handful of times. V usage is TRBV20-1 and J usage is TRBJ2-1, with TRBD2 matching over 9 bases. This CDR3 spans 15 amino acids. Germline V gives CDR1 DFQATT, CDR2 SNEGSKA (reference sequence). Unmatched junction bases numbered 7, after V lost 5 bases and J lost 2 bases. The CDR3 DNA reads as TGCAGTGCTCGTAGCGGGAGCAATCCCTACAATGAGCAGTTCTTC. This gives the protein CSARSGSNPYNEQFF.

This clonotype has a handful of counts. This sequence joins TRBV5-1 and TRBJ2-5, with a possible D match to TRBD2 (7 bases). Between the trimmed V and J ends, which lost 3 bases and 5 bases, there was a span of 20 bases. The CDR3 is 16 amino acids. CDR1 SGHRS and CDR2 YFSETQ come from the germline V gene. CDR3 sequence (DNA): TGCGCCAGCAGCTCGGAGGGGGGGCCGGTTATGGAGACCCAGTACTTC. Translation gives CASSSEGGPVMETQYF.

The chain links TRBV5-1 to TRBJ2-1; a possible D gene is TRBD2 (6 bases). The germline V and J ends were trimmed by 7 bases and 7 bases, with 18 bases remaining between them. The CDR3 loop spans 14 amino acids. Germline V gene data show CDR1 as SGHRS and CDR2 as YFSETQ. The CDR3 reads CASGPSPGSNEQFF. The CDR3 DNA sequence: TGCGCCAGCGGCCCTTCTCCCGGGAGTAATGAGCAGTTCTTC.